The 27 T cell receptor beta chains below come from one sample, sequenced in a study of blood T cell repertoires in COVID-19. Using immunoSEQ multiplex PCR, the repertoire was profiled, and TCRdb retains in-frame clones only, with some absent. Among roughly 280,000 clones listed, roughly 89% were seen once. The sample was peripheral blood. These receptors all come from a man between 45 and 60 years old with acute or convalescent COVID-19.

The CDR3 DNA reads TGTGCCAGCAGCCAGAGAAGTGGCCGGGACAGAGTTTATGGCTACACCTTC. Amino acid sequence: CASSQRSGRDRVYGYTF. This chain joins TRBV3-1 (or the pseudogene TRBV3-2) and TRBJ1-2; TRBD1 aligns across 7 bases. Trimming removed 3 bases from V and 5 bases from J; junction bases left unmatched: 15. The length of the CDR3 is 17 residues. Germline CDR1 reads LGHDT; CDR2 reads YNNKEL (reference sequence).

The J gene is TRBJ2-3, the V gene TRBV6-6; 8 bases are a match to TRBD1. CDR1 is MNHNY and CDR2 is SVGAGI in the germline V gene (reference sequence). The CDR3 extends over 16 amino acids. J was trimmed by 0 bases and V by 5 bases; bases with no gene match: 7. The CDR3, as DNA: TGTGCCAGCAGTCCAGGACAGGGACTGAGCACAGATACGCAGTATTTT. This encodes CASSPGQGLSTDTQYF.

The V and J genes are TRBV11-1 and TRBJ1-6; a possible D gene is TRBD1 (5 bases). The CDR3 contains 15 residues. In germline, CDR1 is SGHAT, CDR2 FQDESV (reference sequence). The V end lost 2 bases, the J end lost 8 bases, and 13 bases lay between the germline ends. The CDR3 loop is CASSLRRRGDSPLHF. For the CDR3, the DNA is TGTGCCAGCAGCTTAAGGAGAAGGGGTGATTCACCCCTCCACTTT.

The chain joins TRBV30 to TRBJ2-7, with 10 bases matching TRBD1. This CDR3 has 15 amino acids. Trimming at V came to 3 bases and at J to 4 bases, leaving 9 bases not matched to a gene. Germline V gene lookup returns CDR1 GTSNPN and CDR2 SVGIG (reference sequence). CDR3 in DNA: TGTGCCTGGAGCTCCGGGACAGGGGCTGGGTACGAGCAGTACTTC. Amino acids: CAWSSGTGAGYEQYF.

The chain joins TRBV2 to TRBJ2-7; 8 positions match TRBD1. Germline values: CDR1 SNHLY, CDR2 FYNNEI. This CDR3 region has 15 residues. The V and J ends lost 2 bases and 2 bases, in that order; junction bases with no gene match: 5. CDR3 bases: TGTGCCAGCAGTGAAATCGGGACAGGAACCTACGAGCAGTACTTC. Amino acids: CASSEIGTGTYEQYF.

This rearrangement joins TRBV7-6 to TRBJ2-5, with D tentatively TRBD2 (6 bases). The CDR3 is 15 amino acids. With 0 bases removed from V and 7 bases from J, the gap between germline ends came to 15 bases. Germline CDR1 SGHVS, CDR2 FNYEAQ. In nucleotides, the CDR3 is TGTGCCAGCAGCTTAGCGGGGGGACCAGCAAGGACCCAGTACTTC. Translating gives CASSLAGGPARTQYF.

This chain joins TRBV12-5 and TRBJ2-1, with D maybe TRBD2 (5 bases). This CDR3 has 12 residues. The ends were cut back, 6 bases at V and 5 bases at J, with 8 bases in the middle. Germline V gene lookup returns CDR1 LGHNT and CDR2 FRNRAP. DNA of the CDR3: TGTGCTAGTGGCGGGGAACACAATGAGCAGTTCTTC. This translates into CASGGEHNEQFF. Supplemented by reference TRBV12-5 and TRBJ2-1, the full variable domain reads DARVTQTPRHKVTEMGQEVTMRCQPILGHNTVFWYRQTMMQGLELLAYFRNRAPLDDSGMPKDRFSAEMPDATLATLKIQPSEPRDSAVYFCASGGEHNEQFFGPGTRLTVL.

J is TRBJ1-5 and V is TRBV18; tentatively, D is TRBD1 (5 bases). Trimming removed 6 bases at V and 2 bases at J, with 17 bases between. This CDR3 contains 16 residues. CDR1 and CDR2 (germline): KGHSH, LQKENI. The CDR3 spells CASSKKGVVGNQPQHF. The CDR3 DNA reads TGTGCCAGCTCCAAAAAAGGGGTCGTAGGCAATCAGCCCCAGCATTTT.

This clone was seen only a few times. The rearrangement joins TRBV19 to TRBJ1-1, with D unclear. CDR1 and CDR2 from the germline V gene are LNHDA and SQIVND (reference sequence). The CDR3 runs to 13 residues. Between the trimmed V and J ends, which lost 5 bases and 3 bases, there was a span of 10 bases. The CDR3 is CASSYPGHTEAFF. CDR3 in DNA: TGTGCCAGTAGTTACCCAGGCCACACTGAAGCTTTCTTT.

This chain joins TRBV20-1 and TRBJ1-1; the D is unclear. The CDR3 has 11 amino acids. Germline V gives CDR1 DFQATT, CDR2 SNEGSKA (reference sequence). Between the trimmed V and J ends, which lost 2 bases and 11 bases, there was a span of 12 bases. The CDR3 protein is CSARLDSGAFF. The CDR3 DNA reads TGCAGTGCTAGACTTGACTCGGGGGCTTTCTTT.

The chain links TRBV5-6 to TRBJ1-3; possible D gene TRBD1, 6 bases. The CDR3 sequence is 17 residues long. Germline V gives CDR1 SGHDT, CDR2 YYEEEE. V was clipped by 4 bases and J by 0 bases, with 17 bases between them. The CDR3 is CASSVPLQGYSGNTIYF. CDR3 bases: TGTGCCAGCAGCGTCCCCCTACAGGGTTACTCTGGAAACACCATATATTTT.

The chain recombines TRBV5-1 with TRBJ2-5, with D perhaps matching TRBD2 (5 bases). Germline CDR1 and CDR2: SGHRS and YFSETQ. The CDR3 consists of 13 residues. The V gene lost 4 bases and the J gene lost 1 base, with 8 bases spanning the gap. CDR3 region: CASSEGSQETQYF. DNA for the CDR3: TGCGCCAGCAGCGAAGGGAGCCAAGAGACCCAGTACTTC.

The chain uses TRBV7-6 and TRBJ1-4; unclear D gene. V was clipped by 3 bases and J by 8 bases, with 10 bases between them. CDR3 size: 13 residues. Looked up from germline, CDR1 is SGHVS and CDR2 is FNYEAQ. CDR3 region: CASSFSSPEKLFF. Here the CDR3 DNA reads TGTGCCAGCAGCTTCTCCTCCCCCGAAAAACTGTTTTTT.

The chain joins TRBV27 to TRBJ2-3; TRBD2 aligns across 9 bases. CDR1 is MNHEY, CDR2 SMNVEV, per germline (reference sequence). Losses at the gene ends were 6 bases for V and 2 bases for J; bases not matched to a gene: 9. The CDR3 has 16 residues. CDR3 region: CASSPASGDYTDTQYF. The DNA of the CDR3 is TGTGCCAGCAGCCCCGCTAGCGGGGACTACACAGATACGCAGTATTTT.

This rearrangement joins TRBV6-2 or TRBV6-3 to TRBJ2-1, with 8 bases identical to TRBD2. This CDR3 contains 16 residues. The germline V gene has CDR1 MNHEY and CDR2 SVGEGT. V dropped 6 bases and J dropped 8; count of bases not matched to a gene: 15. The CDR3 DNA follows: TGTGCCAGCAGCCTCCCAATAGCGGGGCCAGGAGATGAGCAGTTCTTC. It translates to CASSLPIAGPGDEQFF.

The J gene is TRBJ2-3, the V gene TRBV11-1; no clear D. The length of the CDR3 is 11 residues. V was shortened by 5 bases and J by 8 bases, with 8 bases between the two germline ends. Germline CDR1 SGHAT, CDR2 FQDESV (reference sequence). CDR3 sequence (DNA): TGTGCCAGCAGCCCTAGTTCTACGCAGTATTTT. It codes for CASSPSSTQYF.

The rearrangement uses TRBV2 and TRBJ1-1; maybe TRBD1 (6 bases). Germline CDR1 and CDR2: SNHLY and FYNNEI. CDR3 length: 15 residues. The V gene lost 4 bases and the J gene lost 2 bases, with 14 bases spanning the gap. The CDR3 DNA reads as TGTGCCAGCAGTGTTCTCGGGACAAGAAACACTGAAGCTTTCTTT. This codes for CASSVLGTRNTEAFF.

This clone was observed a few times. The rearrangement links TRBV2 to TRBJ2-7; the match to TRBD1 covers 12 bases. With V trimmed by 8 bases and J by 4 bases, 6 bases remained unmatched. CDR3 length equals 14 residues. CDR1 and CDR2 (germline): SNHLY, FYNNEI. CDR3 in amino acids: CASRRDRGPYEQYF. For the CDR3, the DNA is TGTGCCAGCCGCCGGGACAGGGGGCCGTACGAGCAGTACTTC.

The chain is built from TRBV11-2 and TRBJ2-5; a weak D match, TRBD1 (5 bases). Germline loops: CDR1 SGHAT, CDR2 FQNNGV. Between the trimmed V and J ends, which lost 1 base and 4 bases, there was a span of 10 bases. The CDR3 runs 14 residues. The chain's CDR3 is CASSLAGIRETQYF. CDR3 bases: TGTGCCAGCAGCTTAGCAGGGATCCGAGAGACCCAGTACTTC.

The chain employs TRBV5-1 and TRBJ2-2; a possible D gene is TRBD2 (6 bases). The CDR3 has 16 residues. CDR1 is SGHRS, CDR2 YFSETQ, per germline. V lost 4 bases and J lost 1, with 14 bases in between. The CDR3 spells CASSPWTIGNTGELFF. The CDR3 coding sequence is TGCGCCAGCAGCCCCTGGACTATAGGGAACACCGGGGAGCTGTTTTTT.

This clone was recorded once. The chain couples TRBV3-1 (or the pseudogene TRBV3-2) to TRBJ2-3; no firm D call. The germline CDR1 and CDR2 sequences are LGHDT and YNNKEL (reference sequence). There are 13 residues in the CDR3. The V end was cut by 1 base, the J end by 10 bases, with 12 bases between. Here the CDR3 DNA reads TGTGCCAGCAGCCAAGGATCAGGTCCAGCGCAGTATTTT. Translating it yields CASSQGSGPAQYF.

The chain couples TRBV6-5 to TRBJ2-3, with D uncertain. V dropped 4 bases and J dropped 2 bases, with 13 bases sitting between them. CDR3 length equals 15 residues. Per the germline V gene, CDR1 is MNHEY and CDR2 is SVGAGI. The CDR3 is CASSSRGAYTDTQYF. The CDR3 nucleotides are TGTGCCAGCAGTTCCCGTGGAGCCTACACAGATACGCAGTATTTT.

The chain recombines TRBV21-1 with TRBJ2-5; the table calls TRBD1, which could not be checked here. TRBV21-1 is a documented pseudogene. This CDR3 contains 15 residues. Here the CDR3 DNA reads TGTGCCAGCAGTCTCGGGACAGGGGGCCAGGAGACCCAGTACTTC. Protein product: CASSLGTGGQETQYF.

This chain connects TRBV7-3 to TRBJ2-3, with TRBD2 matching 8 bases. In germline, CDR1 is SGHTA, CDR2 FQGTGA. V shed 0 bases and J 1 base; nucleotides not matched to a gene: 3. CDR3 length: 16 residues. This CDR3 is CASSLTPAGGTDTQYF. The CDR3 DNA follows: TGTGCCAGCAGCTTAACTCCAGCGGGGGGCACAGATACGCAGTATTTT. The full variable domain, completed using reference TRBV7-3 and TRBJ2-3, is GAGVSQTPSNKVTEKGKYVELRCDPISGHTALYWYRQSLGQGPEFLIYFQGTGAADDSGLPNDRFFAVRPEGSVSTLKIQRTERGDSAVYLCASSLTPAGGTDTQYFGPGTRLTVL.

The chain links TRBV7-8 to TRBJ1-4, with 9 positions matching TRBD1. This CDR3 has 14 residues. After removal of 5 bases from V and 8 bases from J, the junction contained 6 bases not matched to a gene. The germline V gene encodes CDR1 SGHVS and CDR2 FQNEAQ. Here the CDR3 DNA reads TGTGCCAGCAGCCGGGACAGGGCCAGGGAAAAACTGTTTTTT. Translated, it gives CASSRDRAREKLFF.

The chain carries TRBV3-1 (or the pseudogene TRBV3-2) and TRBJ1-2; no clear D. Trimming removed 2 bases from V and 0 bases from J, with 13 bases in between. Germline values: CDR1 LGHDT, CDR2 YNNKEL (reference sequence). This CDR3 has 16 residues. The CDR3 is CASSQRRGVANYGYTF. The CDR3 DNA reads as TGTGCCAGCAGCCAAAGGAGAGGAGTAGCTAACTATGGCTACACCTTC.

V is TRBV12-5 and J is TRBJ2-1, with D uncertain. The germline CDR1 and CDR2 sequences are LGHNT and FRNRAP. The V and J ends lost 1 base and 5 bases respectively, with 3 bases between them. This CDR3 region has 12 residues. The CDR3 sequence: CASGLANNEQFF. Here the CDR3 DNA reads TGTGCTAGTGGTTTGGCTAACAATGAGCAGTTCTTC. The variable domain in full, with the rest retrieved from reference TRBV12-5 and TRBJ2-1, is DARVTQTPRHKVTEMGQEVTMRCQPILGHNTVFWYRQTMMQGLELLAYFRNRAPLDDSGMPKDRFSAEMPDATLATLKIQPSEPRDSAVYFCASGLANNEQFFGPGTRLTVL.